This T cell receptor (beta chain) was observed in a study of metastatic and nonmetastatic thyroid tumors. On the study more broadly: Repertoires of blood and of tissue (tumor or nodule) from malignant and benign thyroid patients were compared.

The sample holds many counts of this clone. Antigen: not known. Until they underwent thyroid surgery, no patient had received any treatment. General observations from the study: Significantly higher TCR beta diversity was reportedly seen in malignant thyroid tumors than benign nodules, in blood and tumor.

This CDR3 spans 16 amino acids. Germline loops: CDR1 MNHEY, CDR2 SMNVEV (reference sequence). V shed 5 bases, J shed 8 bases, and the junction held 17 bases outside the gene matches. TCRdb re-analyzed the PCR reads using MiXCR. The sample shows about 33,000 clones, over 15% of them seen only once. The specimen sequenced was blood. This TCR was sampled from a female donor with papillary thyroid cancer or a benign thyroid nodule (not recorded which). Some clones in this sample may be carry-over from other donors' samples. The genes are TRBV27 and TRBJ1-2; TRBD1 matches at 7 bases. In nucleotides, the CDR3 is TGTGCCAGCAGTCACACCGGGACAGATTCTTTAACCGGCTACACCTTC. This sequence encodes CASSHTGTDSLTGYTF.